This section outlines one TCR beta chain sequence together with its context. Antigen specificity is unknown. V was clipped by 3 bases and J by 10 bases, with 21 bases between them. Germline V lookup: CDR1 LNHDA, CDR2 SQIVND (reference sequence). The CDR3 sequence is 15 residues long. The data were obtained in a study of graft-versus-host responses after intestinal transplantation. Study context: Recipients uniformly received anti-thymocyte globulin induction, followed by tacrolimus and steroids for approximately 3 years.

Sequencing used immunoSEQ multiplex PCR; TCRdb keeps in-frame clones, though not all of them. The table shows approximately 63,000 clones, with around 93% occurring only once. The source material was unstimulated CD4+ T cells sorted from spleen or lymph node cells, sampled before transplant. This chain joins TRBV19 and TRBJ1-1; weak D call: TRBD1 (6 bases). The receptor's source is a human donor who was the organ donor for an intestinal transplant. The CDR3 region is CASSIWGAYALGAFF. The CDR3 DNA sequence: TGTGCCAGTAGTATTTGGGGGGCGTACGCACTGGGAGCTTTCTTT.